The 8 T cell receptor beta chains reported below all come from one sample, sequenced in a study of T cell clones after liver transplantation. The protocol was immunoSEQ multiplex PCR, while the TCRdb copy is restricted to in-frame clones and leaves out a portion. The data show 70,000 to 95,000 clones, 75% to 90% seen once. Here the sequenced sample was CD4+ T cells from blood, taken at the 22-month timepoint. The source of these receptors is a human patient who received a liver transplant. The T cells may partly be graft donor cells.

The V and J genes are TRBV19 and TRBJ2-5; D could derive from TRBD1 or TRBD2 (5 bases each). This CDR3 region has 12 residues. Germline V gives CDR1 LNHDA, CDR2 SQIVND (reference sequence). Trimming stripped 4 bases from V and 5 bases from J, with 8 bases between. The CDR3 here is CASSRGSETQYF. The CDR3 DNA reads TGTGCCAGTAGTAGGGGGTCGGAGACCCAGTACTTC.

The chain couples TRBV11-1 to TRBJ2-2; 8 bases match TRBD1. Germline trimming cut 6 bases from V and 3 bases from J; bases unmatched to any gene: 9. The germline CDR1 and CDR2 sequences are SGHAT and FQDESV (reference sequence). This CDR3 has 16 residues. The CDR3: CASRSQGALDTGELFF. The CDR3 DNA reads as TGTGCCAGCAGATCTCAGGGGGCCTTGGACACCGGGGAGCTGTTTTTT.

The chain employs TRBV20-1 and TRBJ1-2; a weak D match, TRBD1 (5 bases). CDR3 length: 11 residues. Trimming left V 0 bases short and J 7 bases short, with 6 bases between. Germline CDR1 and CDR2: DFQATT and SNEGSKA (reference sequence). CDR3 loop: CSAREQAGYTF. In DNA form, the CDR3 reads TGCAGTGCTAGAGAACAGGCTGGCTACACCTTC.

This chain joins TRBV7-8 and TRBJ2-1; TRBD2 matches at 12 bases. The CDR3 extends over 16 amino acids. V was pared by 5 bases and J by 8 bases, with 10 bases of the junction left unmatched. Germline lookup yields CDR1 SGHVS and CDR2 FQNEAQ. CDR3 residues: CASSVQTSGSGHEQFF. DNA for the CDR3: TGTGCCAGCAGCGTACAGACTAGCGGGAGTGGCCATGAGCAGTTCTTC. Complete variable domain (other parts from reference TRBV7-8 and TRBJ2-1): GAGVSQSPRYKVAKRGQDVALRCDPISGHVSLFWYQQALGQGPEFLTYFQNEAQLDKSGLPSDRFFAERPEGSVSTLKIQRTQQEDSAVYLCASSVQTSGSGHEQFFGPGTRLTVL.

V and J are TRBV5-4 and TRBJ2-7, with no clear D. V was pared by 4 bases and J by 5 bases, with 13 bases between. CDR1 and CDR2 from the germline V gene are SGHNT and YYREEE (reference sequence). The CDR3 has 13 amino acids. This CDR3 reads CASSPPLANEQYF. CDR3 nucleotide sequence: TGTGCCAGCAGCCCGCCGCTGGCCAACGAGCAGTACTTC.

The table lists this clone with many counts. This sequence joins TRBV2 and TRBJ1-1, with D possibly matching TRBD1 (6 bases). Germline V CDR1 and CDR2: SNHLY, FYNNEI. Trimming removed 1 base at V and 10 bases at J, with 13 bases between. The CDR3 length is 13 residues. CDR3 nucleotide sequence: TGTGCCAGCAGTGAAGGGGGCTGGGGGGCAGCTTTCTTT. Translating it yields CASSEGGWGAAFF.

This clone was counted between two and nine times. The V and J genes are TRBV20-1 and TRBJ1-2; D uncertain. V was trimmed by 5 bases and J by 5 bases, leaving 9 bases between them. Germline V gene sequence: CDR1 DFQATT, CDR2 SNEGSKA (reference sequence). The CDR3 covers 11 residues. CDR3 region: CSARDGYGYTF. The CDR3 DNA reads TGCAGTGCTCGCGACGGGTATGGCTACACCTTC.

This chain's CDR3 is CASSLVGPGELFF. The CDR3 region has the DNA TGTGCCAGCAGCTTAGTGGGTCCCGGGGAGCTGTTTTTT. The chain links TRBV7-9 to TRBJ2-2; D gene ambiguous. CDR3 length: 13 residues. CDR1 and CDR2 from the germline V gene are SEHNR and FQNEAQ (reference sequence). Between the trimmed V and J ends, which lost 1 base and 6 bases, there was a span of 6 bases.